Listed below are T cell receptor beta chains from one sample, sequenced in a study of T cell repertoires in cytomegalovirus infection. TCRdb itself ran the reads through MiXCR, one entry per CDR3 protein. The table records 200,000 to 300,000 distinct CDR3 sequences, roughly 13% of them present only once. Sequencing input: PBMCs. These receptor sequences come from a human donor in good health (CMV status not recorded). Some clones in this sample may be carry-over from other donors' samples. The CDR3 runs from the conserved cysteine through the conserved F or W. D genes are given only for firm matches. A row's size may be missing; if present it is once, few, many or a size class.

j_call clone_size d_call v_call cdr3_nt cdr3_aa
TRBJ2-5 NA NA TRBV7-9 TGTGCCAGCAGCCCCCCACATCGCCAAGAGACCCAGTACTTC CASSPPHRQETQYF
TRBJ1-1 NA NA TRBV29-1 TGCAGCGTTGTGGGCGGGACGACTGAAGCTTTCTTT CSVVGGTTEAFF
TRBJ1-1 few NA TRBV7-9 TGTGCCAGCAGGGCCACCCAGGGGAGCACTGAAGCTTTCTTT CASRATQGSTEAFF
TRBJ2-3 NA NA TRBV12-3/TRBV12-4 TGTGCCAGCAGCCCAGCGCACAAGGGGCTGACAGATACGCAGTATTTT CASSPAHKGLTDTQYF
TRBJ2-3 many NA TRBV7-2 TGTGCCAGCAGCTCAGTCGTTCGTGCCGTAGATACGCAGTATTTT CASSSVVRAVDTQYF
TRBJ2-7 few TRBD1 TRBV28 TGTGCCAGCAGCCCGACAGGGCAGAGCTCCTACGAGCAGTACTTC CASSPTGQSSYEQYF
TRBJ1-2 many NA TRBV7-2 TGTGCCAGCAGCCCTCTTATGGGGGCCGGGGGCTACACCTTC CASSPLMGAGGYTF
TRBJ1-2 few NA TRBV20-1 TGCAGTGCTACCGGGACGGAAGCTAACTATGGCTACACCTTC CSATGTEANYGYTF
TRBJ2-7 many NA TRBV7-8 TGTGCCAGCAGCTTAGCCGAGAGCTCCTACGAGCAGTACTTC CASSLAESSYEQYF
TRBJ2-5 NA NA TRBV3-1 TGTGCCAGCAGCCAAGGGTTATCGTACCAAGAGACCCAGTACTTC CASSQGLSYQETQYF
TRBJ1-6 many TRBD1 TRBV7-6 TGTGCCAGCAGAACGACAGGGTGGAATTCACCCCTCCACTTT CASRTTGWNSPLHF
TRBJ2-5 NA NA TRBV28 TGTGCCAGCAGTTTAAGAAACGGGGGGACCCAGTACTTC CASSLRNGGTQYF
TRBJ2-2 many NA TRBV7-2 TGTGCCAGCAGCTACTTGGGGGGGGCACAAACGGCCGGGGAGCTGTTTTTT CASSYLGGAQTAGELFF
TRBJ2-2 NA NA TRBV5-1 TGCGCCAGCAGATCGGACAGCTCGAACACCGGGGAGCTGTTTTTT CASRSDSSNTGELFF
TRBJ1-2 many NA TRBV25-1 TGTGCCAGCAGTGAATACTCCGCTAACTATGGCTACACCTTC CASSEYSANYGYTF
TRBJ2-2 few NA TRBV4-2 TGTGCCAGCAGCCAAGAATCCAGGGGAAACACCGGGGAGCTGTTTTTT CASSQESRGNTGELFF
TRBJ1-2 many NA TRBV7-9 TGTGCCAGCAGCTTAATGCCGGACTATGGCTACACCTTC CASSLMPDYGYTF
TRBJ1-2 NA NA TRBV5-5 TGTGCCAGCAGCTTGTCTGTGAGCGGGGCCTCGTTTGGCTACACCTTC CASSLSVSGASFGYTF
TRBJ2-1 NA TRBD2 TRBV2 TGTGCCAGCAGGCCCTCCGGGAGGACTTCTTTGAATGAGCAGTTCTTC CASRPSGRTSLNEQFF
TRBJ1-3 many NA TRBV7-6 TGTGCCAGCAGCTTGAGGGACCTAGGTGACTCTGGAAACACCATATATTTT CASSLRDLGDSGNTIYF
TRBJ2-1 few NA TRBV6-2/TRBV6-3 TGTGCCAGCAGCCCCCACTCCTACAATGAGCAGTTCTTC CASSPHSYNEQFF
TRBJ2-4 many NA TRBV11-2 TGTGCCAGCAGCTCCTCGACAGGATTAACTATTCAGTACTTC CASSSSTGLTIQYF
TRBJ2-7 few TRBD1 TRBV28 TGTGCCAGCTCCCTCCCCAGGGGGTCCTACGAGCAGTACTTC CASSLPRGSYEQYF
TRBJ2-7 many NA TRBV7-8 TGTGCCAGCAGCTTAGCAGGGCAGGGTGGCTACGAGCAGTACTTC CASSLAGQGGYEQYF
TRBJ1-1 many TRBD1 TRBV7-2 TGTGCCAGCAGCTTAGCCCCCGGGACAGGGGTCACTGAAGCTTTCTTT CASSLAPGTGVTEAFF
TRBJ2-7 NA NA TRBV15 TGTGCCACCAGCAGAGGATTGACCGGCCGTTCGCGGTACGAGCAGTACTTC CATSRGLTGRSRYEQYF